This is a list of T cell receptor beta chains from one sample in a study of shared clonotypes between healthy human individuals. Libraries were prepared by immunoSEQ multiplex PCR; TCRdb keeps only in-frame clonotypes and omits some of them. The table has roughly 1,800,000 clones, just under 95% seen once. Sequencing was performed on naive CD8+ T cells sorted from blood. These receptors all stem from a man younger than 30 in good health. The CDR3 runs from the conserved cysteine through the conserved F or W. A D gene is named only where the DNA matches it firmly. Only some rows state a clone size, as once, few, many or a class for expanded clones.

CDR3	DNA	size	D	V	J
CASSHLTSGAFF	TGTGCCAGCAGCCACCTAACTTCTGGTGCTTTCTTT	.	.	TRBV7-2	TRBJ1-1
CASSSPPVDGEAFF	TGTGCCAGCAGCTCCCCGCCCGTTGACGGTGAAGCTTTCTTT	.	.	TRBV11-2	TRBJ1-1
CASSESGDPYEQYF	TGTGCCAGCAGCGAGTCAGGGGATCCCTACGAGCAGTACTTC	.	.	TRBV7-8	TRBJ2-7
CASGGGPGSYEQYF	TGTGCCAGCGGGGGGGGGCCGGGCTCCTACGAGCAGTACTTC	.	.	TRBV25-1	TRBJ2-7
CASSPGSDTQYF	TGTGCCAGCAGCCCGGGGTCGGATACGCAGTATTTT	few	.	TRBV5-4	TRBJ2-3
CASSTEPPYYEQYF	TGTGCCAGCAGTACAGAGCCCCCTTACTACGAGCAGTACTTC	once	.	TRBV27	TRBJ2-7
CASSPIPGQGANEQYF	TGTGCCAGCAGTCCAATACCGGGACAGGGGGCGAACGAGCAGTACTTC	.	TRBD1	TRBV27	TRBJ2-7
CASTGGGHTQYF	TGTGCCAGCACCGGAGGAGGTCATACGCAGTATTTT	.	.	TRBV27	TRBJ2-3
CASSQVADSRYNEQFF	TGCGCCAGCAGCCAAGTTGCAGACTCTAGATACAATGAGCAGTTCTTC	.	.	TRBV4-3	TRBJ2-1
CASNQGARTEAFF	TGTGCCAGTAATCAGGGGGCTAGGACTGAAGCTTTCTTT	.	TRBD1	TRBV19	TRBJ1-1
CASSLQGASYEQYF	TGTGCCAGCAGCTTACAGGGGGCCTCATACGAGCAGTACTTC	.	TRBD1	TRBV7-6	TRBJ2-7
CASSLEQGGSPLHF	TGTGCCAGCAGCTTAGAGCAGGGCGGTTCACCCCTCCACTTT	few	.	TRBV7-9	TRBJ1-6
CASSLEGWGTEAFF	TGTGCCAGCAGTTTAGAGGGTTGGGGCACTGAAGCTTTCTTT	.	.	TRBV28	TRBJ1-1
CASSPSPGAEAFF	TGTGCCAGCTCACCCTCTCCCGGGGCTGAAGCTTTCTTT	.	.	TRBV18	TRBJ1-1
CASSQERQISNEQFF	TGCGCCAGCAGCCAAGAGCGACAGATTAGCAATGAGCAGTTCTTC	.	.	TRBV4-1	TRBJ2-1
CASSSQGSDNEKLFF	TGTGCCAGCAGCTCCCAGGGGTCGGATAATGAAAAACTGTTTTTT	.	.	TRBV7-9	TRBJ1-4
CASRLTSGRTDTQYF	TGTGCCAGCAGACTCACTAGCGGGAGAACAGATACGCAGTATTTT	.	TRBD2	TRBV28	TRBJ2-3
CASSLVDSPLHF	TGTGCCAGCAGCTTAGTTGATTCACCCCTCCACTTT	.	.	TRBV7-6	TRBJ1-6
CASSFGISYEQYF	TGCGCCAGCAGCTTTGGGATTAGCTACGAGCAGTACTTC	.	.	TRBV5-1	TRBJ2-7
CASRLGGFSTDTQYF	TGTGCCAGCAGACTAGGGGGCTTTAGCACAGATACGCAGTATTTT	.	TRBD1	TRBV6-6	TRBJ2-3
CASSEEGLAGVVQYF	TGTGCCAGCAGCGAGGAGGGACTAGCGGGAGTGGTCCAGTACTTC	.	TRBD2	TRBV5-6	TRBJ2-5
CASSVEGDPYNEQFF	TGTGCCAGCAGCGTAGAAGGGGACCCCTACAATGAGCAGTTCTTC	.	.	TRBV9	TRBJ2-1
CASSLGLDGTQYF	TGTGCCAGCAGCTTAGGCCTCGACGGGACCCAGTACTTC	.	.	TRBV5-4	TRBJ2-5
CASSLEGTEAFF	TGTGCCAGCAGCTTGGAAGGCACTGAAGCTTTCTTT	.	.	TRBV5-4	TRBJ1-1